These T cell receptor beta chains were read from a single sample in a study of graft-versus-host responses after intestinal transplantation. These receptors are not linked to any known antigen. Some clones are missing from TCRdb's copy, which holds only in-frame ones; the method was immunoSEQ multiplex PCR. The table lists around 95,000 clones, roughly nine tenths of them singletons. This sample comprised unstimulated CD4+ T cells sorted from spleen or lymph node cells, obtained before transplant. All receptors derive from a human donor who was the organ donor for an intestinal transplant. CDR3s include the opening cysteine and the closing phenylalanine or tryptophan. A D gene is named only where the DNA matches it firmly. Not all rows give a size; the values are once, few, many and, for expanded clones, a class.

cdr3_aa: CASSSTGNTGELFF
cdr3_nt: TGTGCCAGCAGCTCGACAGGGAACACCGGGGAGCTGTTTTTT
clone_size: -
cdr3_length: 14
d_call: -
j_call: TRBJ2-2
v_call: TRBV7-8

cdr3_aa: CASSQSGGSTDTQYF
cdr3_nt: TGTGCCAGCAGCCAGAGTGGGGGTAGCACAGATACGCAGTATTTT
clone_size: once
cdr3_length: 15
d_call: -
j_call: TRBJ2-3
v_call: TRBV7-3

cdr3_aa: CASRRHVTGELFF
cdr3_nt: TGTGCCAGCAGACGACACGTCACCGGGGAGCTGTTTTTT
clone_size: few
cdr3_length: 13
d_call: -
j_call: TRBJ2-2
v_call: TRBV28

cdr3_aa: CASSPSSVPGTGINEQYF
cdr3_nt: TGTGCCAGCAGCCCCTCAAGTGTGCCGGGGACAGGGATTAACGAGCAGTACTTC
clone_size: -
cdr3_length: 18
d_call: TRBD1
j_call: TRBJ2-7
v_call: TRBV4-2

cdr3_aa: CASSTSRTGGRGETQYF
cdr3_nt: TGTGCCAGTAGTACCTCTCGGACAGGGGGAAGGGGAGAGACCCAGTACTTC
clone_size: -
cdr3_length: 17
d_call: TRBD1
j_call: TRBJ2-5
v_call: TRBV19

cdr3_aa: CASSRQGTSGANVLTF
cdr3_nt: TGTGCCAGCAGCCGACAGGGAACTTCTGGGGCCAACGTCCTGACTTTC
clone_size: -
cdr3_length: 16
d_call: TRBD1
j_call: TRBJ2-6
v_call: TRBV27

cdr3_aa: CASSLTRSTDTQYF
cdr3_nt: TGTGCCAGCAGCTTGACCCGAAGCACAGATACGCAGTATTTT
clone_size: few
cdr3_length: 14
d_call: -
j_call: TRBJ2-3
v_call: TRBV7-2

cdr3_aa: CAWSSPDTQYF
cdr3_nt: TGTGCCTGGAGTTCCCCGGATACGCAGTATTTT
clone_size: -
cdr3_length: 11
d_call: -
j_call: TRBJ2-3
v_call: TRBV30

cdr3_aa: CASSQQGRVGYTF
cdr3_nt: TGTGCCAGCAGTCAGCAGGGGCGCGTTGGCTACACCTTC
clone_size: -
cdr3_length: 13
d_call: -
j_call: TRBJ1-2
v_call: TRBV28

cdr3_aa: CASSSDKTYEQYF
cdr3_nt: TGTGCCAGCAGCTCGGACAAAACCTACGAGCAGTACTTC
clone_size: -
cdr3_length: 13
d_call: -
j_call: TRBJ2-7
v_call: TRBV6-6

cdr3_aa: CASSRGGTSGGASYEQFF
cdr3_nt: TGTGCCAGTAGTAGAGGCGGGACTAGCGGGGGGGCTTCGTATGAGCAGTTCTTC
clone_size: -
cdr3_length: 18
d_call: TRBD2
j_call: TRBJ2-1
v_call: TRBV19

cdr3_aa: CASSPPRWDTQYF
cdr3_nt: TGTGCCAGCAGTCCCCCCCGGTGGGATACGCAGTATTTT
clone_size: -
cdr3_length: 13
d_call: -
j_call: TRBJ2-3
v_call: TRBV28

cdr3_aa: CASSYLQANTEAFF
cdr3_nt: TGTGCCAGCAGTTATCTTCAAGCGAACACTGAAGCTTTCTTT
clone_size: -
cdr3_length: 14
d_call: -
j_call: TRBJ1-1
v_call: TRBV6-6

cdr3_aa: CASSLERGYIQYF
cdr3_nt: TGTGCCAGCAGTTTAGAAAGGGGGTACATTCAGTACTTC
clone_size: -
cdr3_length: 13
d_call: -
j_call: TRBJ2-4
v_call: TRBV27

cdr3_aa: CASSRWDRVYEQYF
cdr3_nt: TGTGCCAGCAGCCGATGGGACAGGGTCTACGAGCAGTACTTC
clone_size: once
cdr3_length: 14
d_call: TRBD1
j_call: TRBJ2-7
v_call: TRBV27

cdr3_aa: CASSQVALSRFETQYF
cdr3_nt: TGTGCCAGCAGCCAGGTCGCACTTAGCCGATTTGAGACCCAGTACTTC
clone_size: -
cdr3_length: 16
d_call: -
j_call: TRBJ2-5
v_call: TRBV14

cdr3_aa: CASSSQGQADNSPLHF
cdr3_nt: TGTGCCAGCAGCTCCCAGGGGCAGGCCGATAATTCACCCCTCCACTTT
clone_size: -
cdr3_length: 16
d_call: -
j_call: TRBJ1-6
v_call: TRBV11-2

cdr3_aa: CASSPGRVYGYTF
cdr3_nt: TGTGCCAGCAGCCCAGGGAGGGTTTATGGCTACACCTTC
clone_size: -
cdr3_length: 13
d_call: -
j_call: TRBJ1-2
v_call: TRBV9

cdr3_aa: CAIQGGVANEKLFF
cdr3_nt: TGTGCCATCCAGGGGGGGGTCGCTAATGAAAAACTGTTTTTT
clone_size: -
cdr3_length: 14
d_call: TRBD1
j_call: TRBJ1-4
v_call: TRBV28

cdr3_aa: CASSLRLAGSADTQYF
cdr3_nt: TGTGCCAGCAGCTTAAGACTAGCGGGGAGCGCAGATACGCAGTATTTT
clone_size: -
cdr3_length: 16
d_call: TRBD2
j_call: TRBJ2-3
v_call: TRBV7-8

cdr3_aa: CASSYGVVNTEAFF
cdr3_nt: TGTGCCAGCAGTTACGGGGTGGTGAACACTGAAGCTTTCTTT
clone_size: once
cdr3_length: 14
d_call: -
j_call: TRBJ1-1
v_call: TRBV6-6

cdr3_aa: CASSYSRRGGNEQFF
cdr3_nt: TGTGCCAGCAGTTACTCGAGGCGGGGCGGGAATGAGCAGTTCTTC
clone_size: few
cdr3_length: 15
d_call: -
j_call: TRBJ2-1
v_call: TRBV6-5

cdr3_aa: CASSLGTGDPRQYF
cdr3_nt: TGTGCCAGCAGCCTTGGGACAGGGGACCCCCGGCAGTACTTC
clone_size: few
cdr3_length: 14
d_call: TRBD1
j_call: TRBJ2-7
v_call: TRBV7-3

cdr3_aa: CAISVKPIGQGSTEAFF
cdr3_nt: TGTGCCATCAGTGTCAAACCGATCGGACAGGGGAGCACTGAAGCTTTCTTT
clone_size: -
cdr3_length: 17
d_call: TRBD1
j_call: TRBJ1-1
v_call: TRBV10-3

cdr3_aa: CSVWDSLGAEAFF
cdr3_nt: TGCAGCGTTTGGGACAGCCTCGGGGCTGAAGCTTTCTTT
clone_size: -
cdr3_length: 13
d_call: TRBD1
j_call: TRBJ1-1
v_call: TRBV29-1

cdr3_aa: CASSIGDRGEAFF
cdr3_nt: TGTGCCAGTAGTATAGGGGACAGAGGTGAAGCTTTCTTT
clone_size: -
cdr3_length: 13
d_call: TRBD1
j_call: TRBJ1-1
v_call: TRBV19

cdr3_aa: CASSQADSYGYTF
cdr3_nt: TGCGCCAGCAGCCAAGCGGACAGCTATGGCTACACCTTC
clone_size: -
cdr3_length: 13
d_call: -
j_call: TRBJ1-2
v_call: TRBV4-1

cdr3_aa: CASSPALEAGIYGYTF
cdr3_nt: TGTGCCAGTAGTCCCGCCCTTGAGGCGGGCATTTATGGCTACACCTTC
clone_size: -
cdr3_length: 16
d_call: -
j_call: TRBJ1-2
v_call: TRBV19

cdr3_aa: CASSYTSGGPGETQYF
cdr3_nt: TGTGCCAGCTCCTACACTAGCGGGGGCCCGGGGGAGACCCAGTACTTC
clone_size: -
cdr3_length: 16
d_call: TRBD2
j_call: TRBJ2-5
v_call: TRBV18

cdr3_aa: CASSAGTSGGGDTQYF
cdr3_nt: TGTGCCAGCAGCGCCGGGACTAGCGGGGGTGGAGATACGCAGTATTTT
clone_size: -
cdr3_length: 16
d_call: TRBD2
j_call: TRBJ2-3
v_call: TRBV9

cdr3_aa: CASSRDRGHYEQYF
cdr3_nt: TGTGCCAGCTCACGGGACAGGGGACACTACGAGCAGTACTTC
clone_size: -
cdr3_length: 14
d_call: TRBD1
j_call: TRBJ2-7
v_call: TRBV18

cdr3_aa: CASSSRDRVNQPQHF
cdr3_nt: TGTGCCAGCAGCAGCCGGGACAGGGTGAATCAGCCCCAGCATTTT
clone_size: -
cdr3_length: 15
d_call: TRBD1
j_call: TRBJ1-5
v_call: TRBV5-8

cdr3_aa: CASSPYGLAGAGANVLTF
cdr3_nt: TGTGCCAGCAGCCCCTATGGGCTAGCGGGGGCTGGGGCCAACGTCCTGACTTTC
clone_size: -
cdr3_length: 18
d_call: TRBD2
j_call: TRBJ2-6
v_call: TRBV7-3

cdr3_aa: CASSLKLGTGWMNTEAFF
cdr3_nt: TGTGCCAGCAGCTTAAAACTCGGGACAGGGTGGATGAACACTGAAGCTTTCTTT
clone_size: -
cdr3_length: 18
d_call: TRBD1
j_call: TRBJ1-1
v_call: TRBV7-6

cdr3_aa: CASSWTGNTEAFF
cdr3_nt: TGTGCCAGCAGCTGGACAGGGAACACTGAAGCTTTCTTT
clone_size: once
cdr3_length: 13
d_call: TRBD1
j_call: TRBJ1-1
v_call: TRBV7-9

cdr3_aa: CASSPLNRQGGDTGELFF
cdr3_nt: TGCGCCAGCAGCCCCTTAAATCGACAGGGCGGTGACACCGGGGAGCTGTTTTTT
clone_size: -
cdr3_length: 18
d_call: TRBD1
j_call: TRBJ2-2
v_call: TRBV5-1

cdr3_aa: CASSIDRGLYGYTF
cdr3_nt: TGTGCCAGCAGCATAGACAGGGGGCTCTATGGCTACACCTTC
clone_size: -
cdr3_length: 14
d_call: -
j_call: TRBJ1-2
v_call: TRBV21-1

cdr3_aa: CASSQVVFGNTEAFF
cdr3_nt: TGCGCCAGCAGCCAAGTCGTATTTGGGAACACTGAAGCTTTCTTT
clone_size: -
cdr3_length: 15
d_call: -
j_call: TRBJ1-1
v_call: TRBV4-1

cdr3_aa: CATRVTGELFF
cdr3_nt: TGTGCCACAAGGGTTACCGGGGAGCTGTTTTTT
clone_size: -
cdr3_length: 11
d_call: -
j_call: TRBJ2-2
v_call: TRBV6-1

cdr3_aa: CASSRWGTNTDTQYF
cdr3_nt: TGTGCCAGCAGCCGGTGGGGCACCAACACAGATACGCAGTATTTT
clone_size: -
cdr3_length: 15
d_call: -
j_call: TRBJ2-3
v_call: TRBV14

cdr3_aa: CASSISRGSSYEQYF
cdr3_nt: TGTGCCAGTAGTATCTCGCGGGGGAGCTCCTACGAGCAGTACTTC
clone_size: few
cdr3_length: 15
d_call: TRBD2
j_call: TRBJ2-7
v_call: TRBV19

cdr3_aa: CASSRDVSYEQYF
cdr3_nt: TGTGCCAGCAGCCGTGACGTCTCCTACGAGCAGTACTTC
clone_size: -
cdr3_length: 13
d_call: -
j_call: TRBJ2-7
v_call: TRBV4-2

cdr3_aa: CASTISRGKYNEQFF
cdr3_nt: TGTGCCAGCACTATCTCCAGGGGGAAGTACAATGAGCAGTTCTTC
clone_size: -
cdr3_length: 15
d_call: TRBD1
j_call: TRBJ2-1
v_call: TRBV7-8

cdr3_aa: CASSFTGFVEQYF
cdr3_nt: TGCGCCAGCAGCTTTACAGGGTTCGTCGAGCAGTACTTC
clone_size: -
cdr3_length: 13
d_call: -
j_call: TRBJ2-7
v_call: TRBV5-1

cdr3_aa: CASSHRNRGGNQPQHF
cdr3_nt: TGTGCCAGCAGCCACAGAAACAGGGGTGGCAATCAGCCCCAGCATTTT
clone_size: -
cdr3_length: 16
d_call: TRBD1
j_call: TRBJ1-5
v_call: TRBV14

cdr3_aa: CAWSGRDEQYF
cdr3_nt: TGTGCCTGGAGTGGACGGGACGAGCAGTACTTC
clone_size: -
cdr3_length: 11
d_call: -
j_call: TRBJ2-7
v_call: TRBV30

cdr3_aa: CASSFFAGVSTGELFF
cdr3_nt: TGTGCCAGCAGTTTCTTCGCGGGGGTCTCCACCGGGGAGCTGTTTTTT
clone_size: few
cdr3_length: 16
d_call: TRBD2
j_call: TRBJ2-2
v_call: TRBV28

cdr3_aa: CASSRGADGGYTF
cdr3_nt: TGTGCCAGCAGTCGCGGGGCCGATGGGGGCTACACCTTC
clone_size: -
cdr3_length: 13
d_call: -
j_call: TRBJ1-2
v_call: TRBV6-5

cdr3_aa: CASSRMESGNTGELFF
cdr3_nt: TGTGCCAGTAGTCGGATGGAGTCGGGGAACACCGGGGAGCTGTTTTTT
clone_size: -
cdr3_length: 16
d_call: -
j_call: TRBJ2-2
v_call: TRBV19

cdr3_aa: CASSPEARAAGANVLTF
cdr3_nt: TGCGCCAGCAGCCCGGAGGCACGGGCGGCGGGGGCCAACGTCCTGACTTTC
clone_size: -
cdr3_length: 17
d_call: -
j_call: TRBJ2-6
v_call: TRBV5-1

cdr3_aa: CASSPYPNQPQHF
cdr3_nt: TGTGCCAGCTCACCGTACCCCAATCAGCCCCAGCATTTT
clone_size: -
cdr3_length: 13
d_call: -
j_call: TRBJ1-5
v_call: TRBV18

cdr3_aa: CAIRPGQDTGELFF
cdr3_nt: TGTGCCATCAGACCGGGACAGGACACCGGGGAGCTGTTTTTT
clone_size: few
cdr3_length: 14
d_call: TRBD1
j_call: TRBJ2-2
v_call: TRBV10-3

cdr3_aa: CASRAFWEDEKLFF
cdr3_nt: TGTGCCAGCAGAGCCTTTTGGGAGGACGAAAAACTGTTTTTT
clone_size: -
cdr3_length: 14
d_call: -
j_call: TRBJ1-4
v_call: TRBV2

cdr3_aa: CASSQEIGPLEQYF
cdr3_nt: TGTGCCAGCAGCCAAGAAATTGGGCCCTTGGAGCAGTACTTC
clone_size: -
cdr3_length: 14
d_call: -
j_call: TRBJ2-7
v_call: TRBV4-2

cdr3_aa: CASSLKGITEAFF
cdr3_nt: TGTGCCAGCAGCTTAAAAGGGATCACTGAAGCTTTCTTT
clone_size: few
cdr3_length: 13
d_call: -
j_call: TRBJ1-1
v_call: TRBV7-2

cdr3_aa: CASSMAGDLTYEQYF
cdr3_nt: TGTGCCAGTAGTATGGCAGGGGACCTTACCTACGAGCAGTACTTC
clone_size: -
cdr3_length: 15
d_call: -
j_call: TRBJ2-7
v_call: TRBV19

cdr3_aa: CASGLYPSGALNEQFF
cdr3_nt: TGTGCTAGTGGTTTGTACCCTAGCGGGGCACTGAATGAGCAGTTCTTC
clone_size: once
cdr3_length: 16
d_call: TRBD2
j_call: TRBJ2-1
v_call: TRBV12-5